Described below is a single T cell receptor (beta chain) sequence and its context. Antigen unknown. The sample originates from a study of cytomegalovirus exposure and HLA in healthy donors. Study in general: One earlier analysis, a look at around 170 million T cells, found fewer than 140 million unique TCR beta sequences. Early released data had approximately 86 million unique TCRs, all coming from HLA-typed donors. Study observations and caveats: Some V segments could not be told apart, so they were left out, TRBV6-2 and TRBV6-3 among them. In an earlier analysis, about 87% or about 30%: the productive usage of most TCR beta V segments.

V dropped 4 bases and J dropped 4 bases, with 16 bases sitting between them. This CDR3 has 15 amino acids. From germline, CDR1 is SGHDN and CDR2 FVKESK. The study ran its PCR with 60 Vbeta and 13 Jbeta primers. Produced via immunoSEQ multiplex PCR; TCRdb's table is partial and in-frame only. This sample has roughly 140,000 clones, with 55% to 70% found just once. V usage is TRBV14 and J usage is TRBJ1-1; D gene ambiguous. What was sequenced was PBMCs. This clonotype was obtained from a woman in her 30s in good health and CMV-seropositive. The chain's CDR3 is CASSPYTTGATEAFF. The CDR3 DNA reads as TGTGCCAGCAGCCCGTACACCACGGGAGCCACTGAAGCTTTCTTT.